This entry lists 24 T cell receptor beta chains sequenced from one sample in a study of T cell responses to AZD1222 COVID-19 vaccine. The repertoire was sequenced with immunoSEQ multiplex PCR; TCRdb's copy has only in-frame clones and lacks some. This sample has 70,000 to 95,000 clones, with 75% to 95% found just once. The source was peripheral blood, collected 28 days after the second AZD1222 dose. The receptors shown here come from an adult who received the AZD1222 COVID-19 vaccine.

The chain links TRBV6-5 to TRBJ1-2; no clear D gene. The length of the CDR3 is 14 residues. With 6 bases removed from V and 6 bases from J, the gap between germline ends came to 17 bases. In germline, CDR1 is MNHEY, CDR2 SVGAGI. DNA for the CDR3: TGTGCCAGCAGCCCAAGGCTTGAGGTGGATGGCTACACCTTC. This encodes CASSPRLEVDGYTF.

The DNA for the CDR3 is TGTGCCAGCAGTGGACTAGCGGGAGGGATTGAGCAGTTCTTC. It translates to CASSGLAGGIEQFF. The chain is built from TRBV2 and TRBJ2-1; 14 bases are a match to TRBD2. Germline CDR1 SNHLY, CDR2 FYNNEI. J was trimmed by 9 bases and V by 4 bases; bases with no gene match: 2. The CDR3 is 14 residues long.

The rearrangement links TRBV19 to TRBJ2-2; no firm D call. Germline CDR1 reads LNHDA; CDR2 reads SQIVND (reference sequence). The CDR3 consists of 11 residues. V was shortened by 5 bases and J by 6 bases, with 4 bases between the two germline ends. CDR3 in DNA: TGTGCCAGTAGTCCACCCGGGGAGCTGTTTTTT. This sequence encodes CASSPPGELFF. The variable domain in full, with the rest retrieved from reference TRBV19 and TRBJ2-2, is DGGITQSPKYLFRKEGQNVTLSCEQNLNHDAMYWYRQDPGQGLRLIYYSQIVNDFQKGDIAEGYSVSREKKESFPLTVTSAQKNPTAFYLCASSPPGELFFGEGSRLTVL.

This clone was counted only a few times. The chain uses TRBV7-2 and TRBJ2-3; a weak D match, TRBD2 (9 bases). CDR3 size: 19 residues. V was clipped by 5 bases and J by 1 base, with 25 bases between them. CDR1 is SGHTA, CDR2 FQGNSA, per germline. In nucleotides, the CDR3 is TGTGCCAGCAGCCCAGGGGGCGGACTAGCGACCTTGGGCACAGATACGCAGTATTTT. Protein product: CASSPGGGLATLGTDTQYF.

This clone appeared once. The gene calls are TRBV9 and TRBJ1-4; 9 nucleotides agree with TRBD1. V lost 4 bases, J lost 4 bases, and 11 bases stayed unmatched. This CDR3 contains 17 residues. CDR1 is SGDLS and CDR2 is YYNGEE in the germline V gene. The CDR3 nucleotides are TGTGCCAGCAGCCCGGGACCTGGGACAGGGCTTAATGAAAAACTGTTTTTT. Its translation: CASSPGPGTGLNEKLFF. Full variable domain (missing parts from reference TRBV9 and TRBJ1-4): DSGVTQTPKHLITATGQRVTLRCSPRSGDLSVYWYQQSLDQGLQFLIQYYNGEERAKGNILERFSAQQFPDLHSELNLSSLELGDSALYFCASSPGPGTGLNEKLFFGSGTQLSVL.

The CDR3 region is CASKIDREAEAFF. CDR3 sequence (DNA): TGTGCCAGCAAAATAGACAGGGAGGCTGAAGCTTTCTTT. This chain connects TRBV2 to TRBJ1-1, with 7 nucleotides matching TRBD1. This CDR3 has 13 residues. CDR1 SNHLY and CDR2 FYNNEI come from the germline V gene. V dropped 7 bases and J dropped 6; count of bases not matched to a gene: 8.

The rearrangement uses TRBV18 and TRBJ1-5, with TRBD1 matching 8 bases. The germline V gene has CDR1 KGHSH and CDR2 LQKENI. The CDR3 spans 15 residues. V lost 2 bases and J lost 3; bases outside the gene matches: 3. CDR3 loop: CASSPNRGTNQPQHF. CDR3 DNA sequence: TGTGCCAGCTCACCAAACAGGGGGACCAATCAGCCCCAGCATTTT.

The rearrangement joins TRBV19 to TRBJ1-5; D is undetermined. Trimming took off 0 bases at V and 2 bases at J, with 5 bases between the two ends. The CDR3 loop spans 14 amino acids. Germline CDR1 and CDR2: LNHDA and SQIVND (reference sequence). CDR3 sequence (DNA): TGTGCCAGTAGTATAGAGGTTCGCAATCAGCCCCAGCATTTT. It codes for CASSIEVRNQPQHF.

The sample holds one count of this clone. The chain joins TRBV18 to TRBJ2-7; TRBD1 aligns across 10 bases. CDR1 KGHSH and CDR2 LQKENI come from the germline V gene. This CDR3 contains 15 residues. Germline trimming cut 5 bases from V and 5 bases from J; bases unmatched to any gene: 9. The CDR3: CASSVPGTGAHEQYF. The CDR3 DNA reads TGTGCCAGCTCAGTGCCCGGGACAGGGGCCCACGAGCAGTACTTC.

The chain combines TRBV4-2 with TRBJ1-1; the D gene is possibly TRBD1 (6 bases). Germline V lookup: CDR1 LGHNA, CDR2 YNFKEQ. V lost 2 bases and J 7 bases, leaving 14 bases between the germline ends. The CDR3 has 14 amino acids. In nucleotides, the CDR3 is TGTGCCAGCAGCCAACAAACAGGGTATGGTGAAGCTTTCTTT. Translated: CASSQQTGYGEAFF.

This clone counts as medium-sized. The chain joins TRBV24-1 to TRBJ2-5; 9 positions agree with TRBD1. Germline V gene data show CDR1 as KGHDR and CDR2 as SFDVKD. Germline trimming cut 3 bases from V and 2 bases from J; bases unmatched to any gene: 9. This CDR3 has 17 amino acids. CDR3 sequence: CATSDPSRGQGQETQYF. CDR3 nucleotide sequence: TGTGCCACCAGTGATCCCTCACGGGGACAGGGTCAAGAGACCCAGTACTTC.

The chain combines TRBV10-3 with TRBJ1-2, with a weak D call TRBD1 (5 bases). The CDR3 covers 13 residues. Germline CDR1 is ENHRY and CDR2 is SYGVKD. Deletions cut 5 bases from V and 5 bases from J, with 12 bases between. CDR3 sequence (DNA): TGTGCCATCAGTTCCGGGACCAAGTATGGCTACACCTTC. Translated: CAISSGTKYGYTF.

The chain couples TRBV23-1 to TRBJ2-7; D might be TRBD1 (6 bases). TRBV23-1 counts as an open reading frame of uncertain function. V gave up 4 bases and J gave up 0 bases, with 16 bases separating them. The CDR3 loop spans 16 amino acids. In DNA form, the CDR3 reads TGCGCCAGCAGTCGACGGGGACACTTGAGCTCCTACGAGCAGTACTTC. It yields the protein CASSRRGHLSSYEQYF.

The chain recombines TRBV29-1 with TRBJ2-2; 11 bases agree with TRBD1. Germline assignment: CDR1 SQVTM and CDR2 ANQGSEA. V was clipped by 7 bases and J by 7 bases; unmatched bases: 5. This CDR3 has 13 residues. CDR3 nucleotides: TGCAGCGCTGGACAGGGGGCTGGCGGGGAGCTGTTTTTT. This sequence encodes CSAGQGAGGELFF.

The rearrangement uses TRBV9 and TRBJ1-6; D not certain. The length of the CDR3 is 16 residues. The V gene lost 6 bases and the J gene lost 0 bases, with 13 bases spanning the gap. The germline V gene has CDR1 SGDLS and CDR2 YYNGEE. The CDR3 sequence: CASNPTASSYNSPLHF. The CDR3 coding sequence is TGTGCCAGCAACCCTACCGCCAGCTCCTATAATTCACCCCTCCACTTT.

V gene TRBV28 combines with J gene TRBJ1-5; D call uncertain. V was trimmed by 3 bases and J by 9 bases, leaving 15 bases between them. Germline loops: CDR1 MDHEN, CDR2 SYDVKM. This CDR3 comprises 14 residues. In DNA form, the CDR3 reads TGTGCCAGCAGTTTTCCGGGCCGAGAGTCGCCCCAGCATTTT. It translates to CASSFPGRESPQHF.

The chain recombines TRBV27 with TRBJ2-4, with D perhaps matching TRBD2 (8 bases). The V end lost 8 bases, the J end lost 1 base, and 18 bases lay between the germline ends. There are 16 residues in the CDR3. Germline V gene lookup returns CDR1 MNHEY and CDR2 SMNVEV (reference sequence). The CDR3 coding sequence is TGTGCCAGCGGTCGAGGGGGCGGGGGGGCCAAAAACATTCAGTACTTC. Its translation is CASGRGGGGAKNIQYF.

The J gene is TRBJ1-4, the V gene TRBV11-2; D is ambiguous. Germline values: CDR1 SGHAT, CDR2 FQNNGV. Trimming pared 0 bases from V and 10 bases from J, leaving 9 bases between. The CDR3 extends over 13 amino acids. CDR3 amino acids: CASSLDQQLKLFF. For the CDR3, the DNA is TGTGCCAGCAGCTTAGACCAGCAACTAAAACTGTTTTTT. The variable domain in full, with the rest retrieved from reference TRBV11-2 and TRBJ1-4, is EAGVAQSPRYKIIEKRQSVAFWCNPISGHATLYWYQQILGQGPKLLIQFQNNGVVDDSQLPKDRFSAERLKGVDSTLKIQPAKLEDSAVYLCASSLDQQLKLFFGSGTQLSVL.

V and J are TRBV11-2 and TRBJ2-6, with D unresolved. V was clipped by 2 bases and J by 1 base, with 6 bases between them. The germline gives CDR1 SGHAT, CDR2 FQNNGV. The CDR3 is 15 amino acids. The CDR3 is CASSLSSSGANVLTF. In nucleotides, the CDR3 is TGTGCCAGCAGCTTAAGTTCATCTGGGGCCAACGTCCTGACTTTC.

The count of this clone is one. The chain recombines TRBV5-8 with TRBJ1-5; the D gene is possibly TRBD1 (5 bases). CDR3 length: 13 residues. CDR1 SGHTS and CDR2 YDEGEE come from the germline V gene. Trimming left V 1 base short and J 6 bases short, with 8 bases between. The CDR3 nucleotides read TGTGCCAGCAGCTTGCGCACAGGTCAGCCCCAGCATTTT. Translating gives CASSLRTGQPQHF. The full variable domain, with the rest looked up from reference TRBV5-8 and TRBJ1-5, is EAGVTQSPTHLIKTRGQQATLRCSPISGHTSVYWYQQALGLGLQFLLWYDEGEERNRGNFPPRFSGRQFPNYSSELNVNALELEDSALYLCASSLRTGQPQHFGDGTRLSIL.

The chain couples TRBV5-4 to TRBJ2-5; maybe TRBD2 (5 bases). The CDR3 is 15 amino acids. V was cut by 4 bases and J by 2 bases, with 15 bases left in between. Germline CDR1 is SGHNT and CDR2 is YYREEE (reference sequence). Here the CDR3 reads CASSQASAEQETQYF. The CDR3 DNA sequence: TGTGCCAGCAGCCAGGCGTCAGCGGAACAAGAGACCCAGTACTTC.

The chain employs TRBV5-1 and TRBJ1-1; D gene unclear. Germline V lookup: CDR1 SGHRS, CDR2 YFSETQ. V shed 3 bases and J shed 0 bases, with 9 bases lying between them. The CDR3 consists of 14 residues. The CDR3 DNA follows: TGCGCCAGCAGCTCTGACAATTTGAACACTGAAGCTTTCTTT. Translation: CASSSDNLNTEAFF.

This clone was detected only a few times. The chain links TRBV4-1 to TRBJ2-2, with TRBD2 matching over 10 bases. The V gene's germline CDR1 is MGHRA and CDR2 YSYEKL. The CDR3 contains 19 residues. Unmatched junction bases numbered 15, after V lost 5 bases and J lost 3 bases. Here the CDR3 DNA reads TGCGCCAGCAGCGTCGGCCCAATAAAGAGCGGGGGGGACACCGGGGAGCTGTTTTTT. This sequence encodes CASSVGPIKSGGDTGELFF.

The CDR3 sequence is CASSEGGARNEQFF. The CDR3 nucleotides read TGTGCCAGCAGTGAGGGCGGGGCTCGGAATGAGCAGTTCTTC. The genes are TRBV28 and TRBJ2-1; perhaps TRBD2 as D (6 bases). V lost 5 bases to trimming and J lost 7 bases, with 15 bases between them. The germline V gene has CDR1 MDHEN and CDR2 SYDVKM. The CDR3 is 14 residues long.